These 16 T cell receptor beta chains originate from one sample sequenced in a study of blood T cell repertoires in COVID-19. Only in-frame clones appear in the TCRdb table, and some are missing; sequencing was by immunoSEQ multiplex PCR. The sample shows some 180,000 clones, approximately 79% of them seen only once. Sequenced material: PBMCs or T cells enriched from blood (not recorded which). The receptors here all came from an older woman in a cohort exposed to, infected with or recovered from COVID-19 (not recorded which).

The sample holds a few counts of this clone. V is TRBV3-1 (or the pseudogene TRBV3-2) and J is TRBJ2-7, with a weak D call TRBD2 (6 bases). Trimming cost V 1 base and J 7 bases, with 11 bases left between them. Germline assignment: CDR1 LGHDT and CDR2 YNNKEL (reference sequence). This CDR3 is built from 13 residues. The CDR3 region is CASSQGQGREQYF. The CDR3 coding sequence is TGTGCCAGCAGCCAAGGGCAAGGGAGGGAGCAGTACTTC.

In its sample, this clone was seen a few times. The rearrangement uses TRBV9 and TRBJ1-6; TRBD1 agrees at 10 bases. Germline V gene sequence: CDR1 SGDLS, CDR2 YYNGEE. J lost 9 bases, V lost 2 bases, and 5 bases had no gene match. The CDR3 runs to 15 residues. The CDR3 nucleotides read TGTGCCAGCAGCGTGGGGACAGGGGTAGGTTCACCCCTCCACTTT. It codes for CASSVGTGVGSPLHF.

The rearrangement uses TRBV2 and TRBJ2-7, with 10 bases identical to TRBD1. The CDR3 is 15 amino acids. The germline gives CDR1 SNHLY, CDR2 FYNNEI. J was trimmed by 5 bases and V by 6 bases; bases with no gene match: 10. CDR3 sequence (DNA): TGTGCCAGCAGAGTTCCGGGACAGGGGAACCACGAGCAGTACTTC. It yields the protein CASRVPGQGNHEQYF. Based on the CDR3 plus reference TRBV2 and TRBJ2-7, the full variable domain is EPEVTQTPSHQVTQMGQEVILRCVPISNHLYFYWYRQILGQKVEFLVSFYNNEISEKSEIFDDQFSVERPDGSNFTLKIRSTKLEDSAMYFCASRVPGQGNHEQYFGPGTRLTVT.

The V gene is TRBV19, the J gene TRBJ1-4; D unclear. Germline-derived CDR1 and CDR2 are LNHDA and SQIVND (reference sequence). The V gene lost 1 base and the J gene lost 5 bases, with 14 bases spanning the gap. The CDR3 is 16 amino acids. The CDR3 sequence is CASSIGYTNRNEKLFF. CDR3 nucleotide sequence: TGTGCCAGTAGTATAGGATACACGAACAGAAATGAAAAACTGTTTTTT.

The J gene is TRBJ1-6, the V gene TRBV10-1; tentatively, D is TRBD1 (6 bases). Per the germline V gene, CDR1 is WNHNN and CDR2 is SYGVQD (reference sequence). The CDR3 extends over 13 amino acids. Trimming pared 6 bases from V and 10 bases from J, leaving 13 bases between. In DNA, the CDR3 is TGCGCCAGCAGCCTGGACAGTGAGTCACCCCTCCACTTT. Its protein is CASSLDSESPLHF.

The CDR3 region is CAWSVRGRETQYF. CDR3 nucleotide sequence: TGTGCCTGGAGTGTAAGGGGCAGGGAGACCCAGTACTTC. The chain is built from TRBV30 and TRBJ2-5, with a weak D call TRBD1 (5 bases). This CDR3 comprises 13 residues. Trimming removed 0 bases from V and 5 bases from J, with 10 bases in between. Germline CDR1 is GTSNPN and CDR2 is SVGIG (reference sequence).

The genes are TRBV7-2 and TRBJ2-6, with D tentatively TRBD1 (5 bases). Trimming took 2 bases from V and 0 from J, leaving 11 bases between them. CDR1 is SGHTA, CDR2 FQGNSA, per germline. The CDR3 contains 17 residues. CDR3 loop: CASSLIRATSGANVLTF. The CDR3 nucleotides read TGTGCCAGCAGCTTAATCAGGGCGACCTCTGGGGCCAACGTCCTGACTTTC.

The DNA of the CDR3 is TGCGCCAGCAGTGAGGGGGCAATTCAGCCCCAGCATTTT. Residues: CASSEGAIQPQHF. This chain connects TRBV10-2 to TRBJ1-5, with D perhaps matching TRBD1 (5 bases). CDR1 is WSHSY, CDR2 SAAADI, per germline. Trimming stripped 2 bases from V and 6 bases from J, with 8 bases between. The CDR3 covers 13 residues.

This chain joins TRBV6-5 and TRBJ2-3; TRBD1 agrees at 7 bases. Germline trimming cut 6 bases from V and 2 bases from J; bases unmatched to any gene: 5. This CDR3 has 14 amino acids. Germline values: CDR1 MNHEY, CDR2 SVGAGI. DNA for the CDR3: TGTGCCAGCAGCCTGGACAGGACCACAGATACGCAGTATTTT. This gives the protein CASSLDRTTDTQYF.

The rearrangement uses TRBV5-1 and TRBJ1-2; a weak D match, TRBD1 (5 bases). Trimming cost V 4 bases and J 8 bases, with 18 bases left between them. Germline V gene lookup returns CDR1 SGHRS and CDR2 YFSETQ. The CDR3 has 14 residues. The CDR3 DNA reads as TGCGCCAGCAGCCCAGGGACGGGGGAGAGAGGCTACACCTTC. Translation gives CASSPGTGERGYTF.

The chain combines TRBV21-1 with TRBJ1-5; no check of the table's D call, TRBD1, against the DNA was made. TRBV21-1 represents a pseudogene. The CDR3 is 11 residues long. The CDR3 protein is CASSNKQPQHF. In DNA form, the CDR3 reads TGTGCCAGCAGCAACAAACAGCCCCAGCATTTT.

This clone is a singleton in its sample. The gene calls are TRBV5-6 and TRBJ2-2; weak D call: TRBD2 (5 bases). The CDR3 is 15 residues long. CDR1 is SGHDT and CDR2 is YYEEEE in the germline V gene. Trimming shortened V by 4 bases and J by 4 bases, and 14 bases separated the two germline ends. The CDR3: CASSAGGRGTGELFF. The CDR3 DNA reads as TGTGCCAGCAGCGCGGGTGGGAGAGGCACCGGGGAGCTGTTTTTT.

This clone came up once. V is TRBV2 and J is TRBJ2-6; weak D call: TRBD1 (5 bases). Germline assignment: CDR1 SNHLY and CDR2 FYNNEI. CDR3 size: 14 residues. The V and J ends lost 3 bases and 3 bases respectively, with 6 bases between them. The CDR3, as DNA: TGTGCCAGCAGTGACAGGGTTGGGGCCAACGTCCTGACTTTC. It codes for CASSDRVGANVLTF.

The gene calls are TRBV6-5 and TRBJ1-4, with D perhaps TRBD1 (6 bases). Germline assignment: CDR1 MNHEY and CDR2 SVGAGI. V lost 2 bases and J 1 base, leaving 11 bases between the germline ends. CDR3 size: 16 residues. The CDR3 region is CASSYRGSRTNEKLFF. In DNA form, the CDR3 reads TGTGCCAGCAGTTACAGGGGGTCCCGAACTAATGAAAAACTGTTTTTT.

This chain connects TRBV27 to TRBJ2-1; TRBD2 aligns across 12 bases. CDR3 size: 18 residues. Germline V gene sequence: CDR1 MNHEY, CDR2 SMNVEV (reference sequence). V shed 5 bases, J shed 0 bases, and the junction held 8 bases outside the gene matches. The CDR3 nucleotides read TGTGCCAGCAGTGCGGGGACTAGCGGGTTTCGCTCCTACAATGAGCAGTTCTTC. Translation gives CASSAGTSGFRSYNEQFF.

The rearrangement uses TRBV5-1 and TRBJ2-3; TRBD2 matches 7 bases. V lost 3 bases and J lost 5; bases outside the gene matches: 6. CDR1 is SGHRS and CDR2 is YFSETQ in the germline V gene. The CDR3 consists of 14 residues. The CDR3 sequence: CASSSAQRGDTQYF. The CDR3 bases are TGCGCCAGCAGCTCGGCCCAGCGGGGAGATACGCAGTATTTT.